The clone carrying this TCR beta chain was recorded many times. Each CDR3 protein gets one entry after TCRdb re-called the RT-PCR reads with MiXCR. The sample contains fewer than 800,000 distinct CDR3 sequences, 14% of which appear only once. Germline CDR1 and CDR2: DFQATT and SNEGSKA (reference sequence). Trimming removed 3 bases at V and 0 bases at J, with 9 bases between. The CDR3 length is 13 residues. The sequence derives from a female donor in good health, serving as a healthy control. The chain employs TRBV20-1 and TRBJ2-7; D remains unclear. Material for sequencing was memory CD4+ T cells from blood. CDR3 nucleotides: TGCAGTGCTAGTAGCCCTAGCTCCTACGAGCAGTACTTC. As protein: CSASSPSSYEQYF.